This is a list of T cell receptor beta chains from one sample in a study of T-cell memory formation after mild COVID-19. TCRdb reprocessed the 5' RACE reads with MiXCR, giving one entry per CDR3 protein. Of roughly 100,000 distinct CDR3 sequences detected, 15% to 20% appear once; the ten largest clones hold 28%. The sequencing input was PBMCs or a T cell subset sorted from them (not recorded which). These receptors originate from an adult woman who had mild COVID-19 (a few samples of this study predate the infection). Cell type and time point are not known. Each CDR3 is given with its conserved first and last residue. The D gene is left open where the match is weak. Expanded clones are given a class, and other clones once, few, many or no size at all.

16	NA	NA	TRBV7-9	TRBJ2-7	TGTGCCAGCAGCTTAGAGGAGGGAGTGGGGACCTACGAGCAGTACTTC	CASSLEEGVGTYEQYF
15	few	TRBD2	TRBV4-3	TRBJ2-7	TGCGCCAGCAGCCAAGAGACTAGCGGGAACTACGAGCAGTACTTC	CASSQETSGNYEQYF
17	few	TRBD1	TRBV6-5	TRBJ1-2	TGTGCCAGCAGTTACCCAGTCCCGGGACAGGGGAGCTATGGCTACACCTTC	CASSYPVPGQGSYGYTF
14	few	NA	TRBV5-1	TRBJ2-1	TGCGCCAGCAGCTTGACGCACTCCTACAATGAGCAGTTCTTC	CASSLTHSYNEQFF
15	few	TRBD1	TRBV7-9	TRBJ2-3	TGTGCCAGCAGCACAGGGGTTCTAGGCACAGATACGCAGTATTTT	CASSTGVLGTDTQYF
13	many	NA	TRBV7-9	TRBJ2-7	TGTGCCAGCAGCCCTGGGGGGGCTAACGAGCAGTACTTC	CASSPGGANEQYF
13	few	NA	TRBV7-9	TRBJ2-3	TGTGCCAGCAGCGCCTTCGCGGCAGATACGCAGTATTTT	CASSAFAADTQYF
14	many	TRBD1	TRBV5-1	TRBJ1-1	TGCGCCAGCAGCCGGTTTACGGGACAGGTTGAAGCTTTCTTT	CASSRFTGQVEAFF
15	few	NA	TRBV4-1	TRBJ2-1	TGCGCCAGCAGCCAAGATCGAGTCAGTTACAATGAGCAGTTCTTC	CASSQDRVSYNEQFF
14	NA	NA	TRBV6-2/TRBV6-3	TRBJ2-1	TGTGCCAGCAGTCCCTGGGTCGGGCACAATGAGCAGTTCTTC	CASSPWVGHNEQFF
17	NA	TRBD1	TRBV20-1	TRBJ2-7	TGCAGTGCTAGAGATCCAGACAGGGACAGGGGATCCTACGAGCAGTACTTC	CSARDPDRDRGSYEQYF
11	few	NA	TRBV7-9	TRBJ1-1	TGTGCCAGCAACCGGGACACTGAAGCTTTCTTT	CASNRDTEAFF
16	NA	NA	TRBV3-1	TRBJ1-2	TGTGCCAGCAGCCAAGAGATGGACAGTCCCAACTATGGCTACACCTTC	CASSQEMDSPNYGYTF
16	NA	TRBD2	TRBV5-6	TRBJ2-1	TGTGCCAGCAGCGGAACCGGGACTAGCGCTTACAATGAGCAGTTCTTC	CASSGTGTSAYNEQFF
15	few	TRBD2	TRBV2	TRBJ2-3	TGTGCCAGCAGGTGGATGGGGGGGGTAACAGATACGCAGTATTTT	CASRWMGGVTDTQYF
14	NA	TRBD1	TRBV27	TRBJ1-1	TGTGCCAGCAGTTTATACAGGGGAGGCACTGAAGCTTTCTTT	CASSLYRGGTEAFF
14	NA	NA	TRBV20-1	TRBJ2-7	TGCAGTGCTCGCGGACTGGACCGAACCTACGAGCAGTACTTC	CSARGLDRTYEQYF
12	few	TRBD2	TRBV7-8	TRBJ2-1	TGTGCCAGCAGCTTAGGGTCGGGGGGAACACTCTTC	CASSLGSGGTLF
16	NA	TRBD2	TRBV7-6	TRBJ2-3	TGTGCCAGCAGCTTAGCGGCGGGAGGTCCCACAGATACGCAGTATTTT	CASSLAAGGPTDTQYF
13	NA	NA	TRBV7-3	TRBJ1-1	TGTGCCAGCAGTAGGGGTTTAAGGACTGAAGCTTTCTTT	CASSRGLRTEAFF
15	few	NA	TRBV12-3/TRBV12-4	TRBJ2-3	TGTGCCAGCAGTTTAGCATCGGGAACTACAGATACGCAGTATTTT	CASSLASGTTDTQYF
15	few	NA	TRBV4-1	TRBJ1-1	TGCGCCAGCAGCTTCCGACGGGAAACGAACACTGAAGCTTTCTTT	CASSFRRETNTEAFF
13	NA	TRBD2	TRBV6-5	TRBJ2-7	TGTGCCAGCGGACTAGCCAGGTCCTACGAGAAGTACTTC	CASGLARSYEKYF
12	many	NA	TRBV30	TRBJ2-5	TGTGCCTGGACCAGCCAGGTCGAGACCCAGTACTTC	CAWTSQVETQYF
18	few	TRBD1	TRBV27	TRBJ1-5	TGTGCCAGCAGCTGGACAGGGGGCTCCCTAGTAGTTAATCAGCCCCAGCATTTT	CASSWTGGSLVVNQPQHF
16	few	TRBD2	TRBV12-3/TRBV12-4	TRBJ2-7	TGTGCCAGCAGTACACGAAGCGGGAGCACCGACTACGAGCAGTACTTC	CASSTRSGSTDYEQYF
15	few	NA	TRBV9	TRBJ2-1	TGTGCCAACCGTCGGGCAGGGCAGGGGAACAATGAGCAGTTCTTC	CANRRAGQGNNEQFF
14	many	NA	TRBV12-3/TRBV12-4	TRBJ2-3	TGTGCCAGCAGCCCCCCCCTCGGGACAGATACGCAGTATTTT	CASSPPLGTDTQYF
15	few	NA	TRBV5-6	TRBJ2-1	TGTGCCAGCAGCTTAACCAGGGAAGGTCTCGGCGAGCAGTTCTTC	CASSLTREGLGEQFF